Here is one TCR beta chain with its context. This sample is drawn from a study of blood T cell repertoires in COVID-19. Authors' analysis steps: Estimation of nucleated cell counts was performed using reference gene primer amplification. This table comes from immunoSEQ multiplex PCR, and its TCRdb copy is limited to in-frame clones, with some not included. V and J calls and clone size are as listed in that table; D and trimming were resolved from the DNA. Altogether around 130,000 clones are present, approximately 85% being singletons, with the ten largest covering less than 4%. V gave up 5 bases and J gave up 0 bases; unmatched junction bases: 5. CDR1 and CDR2 from the germline V gene are SGDLS and YYNGEE. The CDR3 length is 15 residues. This study enrolled people aged roughly 18 to 89 from 24 US geographic areas.

Sequencing was done on a sample of PBMCs or T cells enriched from blood (not recorded which). The chain links TRBV9 to TRBJ1-3, with 7 bases matching TRBD1. The TCR comes from a woman between 45 and 65 years old with acute COVID-19. The CDR3 DNA sequence: TGTGCCAGCAGTGAGGGACAGAACTCTGGAAACACCATATATTTT. This gives the protein CASSEGQNSGNTIYF.